The 25 T cell receptor beta chains reported below all come from one sample, sequenced in a study of blood T cell repertoires in COVID-19. Assay: immunoSEQ multiplex PCR; the TCRdb copy retains only in-frame clones and omits some. The sample contains roughly 170,000 clones, 84% of which appear only once. The sequenced sample was PBMCs or T cells enriched from blood (not recorded which). Source of these receptors: a man in his fifties who had recovered from COVID-19.

This clone has a handful of counts. DNA for the CDR3: TGTGCCAGTAGTCCGGTCTCTGGAAACACCATATATTTT. Protein: CASSPVSGNTIYF. The rearrangement joins TRBV19 to TRBJ1-3; D is unresolved. The V end was cut by 5 bases, the J end by 0 bases, with 5 bases between. Germline V gives CDR1 LNHDA, CDR2 SQIVND (reference sequence). The CDR3 runs to 13 residues. Full variable domain (remainder filled in from reference TRBV19 and TRBJ1-3): DGGITQSPKYLFRKEGQNVTLSCEQNLNHDAMYWYRQDPGQGLRLIYYSQIVNDFQKGDIAEGYSVSREKKESFPLTVTSAQKNPTAFYLCASSPVSGNTIYFGEGSWLTVV.

This chain links TRBV24-1 with TRBJ2-1, with D maybe TRBD1 (6 bases). The CDR3 is made up of 13 amino acids. V was pared by 1 base and J by 7 bases, with 7 bases between. The germline CDR1 and CDR2 sequences are KGHDR and SFDVKD. CDR3 DNA sequence: TGTGCCACCAGTGATTTAAGGGGGAATGAGCAGTTCTTC. Translating it yields CATSDLRGNEQFF.

CDR3 in DNA: TGCGCCAGCAGCTTCACAGGGGATACGAACACTGAAGCTTTCTTT. It yields the protein CASSFTGDTNTEAFF. The V gene is TRBV5-1, the J gene TRBJ1-1; 7 bases map to TRBD1. The CDR3 runs to 15 residues. Germline CDR1 reads SGHRS; CDR2 reads YFSETQ. J gave up 1 base and V 2 bases, and 5 bases lay outside the gene matches.

This clone was observed a handful of times. This chain connects TRBV4-2 to TRBJ2-7, with D possibly being TRBD1 (6 bases). The CDR3 has 13 residues. V gave up 0 bases and J gave up 7 bases, with 10 bases separating them. Germline loops: CDR1 LGHNA, CDR2 YNFKEQ. CDR3 sequence (DNA): TGTGCCAGCAGCCAAGAGGGACACACAGAGCAGTACTTC. Amino acids: CASSQEGHTEQYF.

The rearrangement uses TRBV6-5 and TRBJ1-4; D might be TRBD1 (5 bases). The CDR3 spans 15 residues. The germline V gene has CDR1 MNHEY and CDR2 SVGAGI. V lost 6 bases, J lost 7 bases, and 18 bases lay in between. The CDR3 DNA sequence: TGTGCCAGCAGAAATTCGCTAGGGGCAGGTGAAAAACTGTTTTTT. Protein product: CASRNSLGAGEKLFF.

CDR3 sequence: CASSPSPLNYGYTF. CDR3 in DNA: TGTGCCAGCTCACCCTCCCCCCTGAACTATGGCTACACCTTC. The chain is built from TRBV18 and TRBJ1-2; D is undetermined. Germline V gene lookup returns CDR1 KGHSH and CDR2 LQKENI. This CDR3 has 14 amino acids. Trimming took off 3 bases at V and 2 bases at J, with 10 bases between the two ends.

In this sample, this clone turned up a few times. The chain employs TRBV5-1 and TRBJ1-2, with a tentative D call TRBD1 (6 bases). CDR1 SGHRS and CDR2 YFSETQ come from the germline V gene. The CDR3 sequence is 16 residues long. Trimming took 4 bases from V and 8 from J, leaving 24 bases between them. In nucleotides, the CDR3 is TGCGCCAGCAGCCCTATGACAGGATACTTTGGTGGAGGCTACACCTTC. It yields the protein CASSPMTGYFGGGYTF.

The chain employs TRBV9 and TRBJ2-1, with TRBD2 matching over 8 bases. CDR1 is SGDLS, CDR2 YYNGEE, per germline. The CDR3 consists of 17 residues. J gave up 4 bases and V 3 bases, and 12 bases lay outside the gene matches. DNA for the CDR3: TGTGCCAGCAGCGACCCTTTGGGCGGGGGGCCTTACAATGAGCAGTTCTTC. Amino acid sequence: CASSDPLGGGPYNEQFF.

J is TRBJ2-5 and V is TRBV6-1, with TRBD2 matching over 10 bases. The J segment lost 3 bases and the V segment lost 0 bases, leaving 7 bases of the junction unmatched. Germline loops: CDR1 MNHNS, CDR2 SASEGT. The CDR3 contains 17 residues. This CDR3 is CASSEALLAGAKETQYF. In nucleotides, the CDR3 is TGTGCCAGCAGTGAAGCGCTTCTAGCGGGGGCTAAAGAGACCCAGTACTTC.

V usage is TRBV11-2 and J usage is TRBJ2-2; tentative D call: TRBD2 (7 bases). The CDR3 runs to 15 residues. Germline-derived CDR1 and CDR2 are SGHAT and FQNNGV. Deletions cut 6 bases from V and 4 bases from J, with 15 bases between. The CDR3 protein is CASSGGGDGTGELFF. The CDR3 region has the DNA TGTGCCAGCAGTGGGGGGGGCGACGGCACCGGGGAGCTGTTTTTT.

V is TRBV7-3 and J is TRBJ1-2, with 10 bases aligning to TRBD1. Germline-derived CDR1 and CDR2 are SGHTA and FQGTGA. The CDR3 is made up of 18 amino acids. The V gene end was trimmed by 1 base and the J gene end by 8 bases; junction bases not matched to a gene: 16. The CDR3 here is CASSLKATGTGVGQGYTF. DNA of the CDR3: TGTGCCAGCAGCTTAAAGGCGACGGGGACAGGGGTCGGTCAAGGCTACACCTTC.

The genes are TRBV10-1 and TRBJ2-3, with TRBD2 identical over 11 bases. Germline V gene sequence: CDR1 WNHNN, CDR2 SYGVQD (reference sequence). V shed 4 bases, J shed 0 bases, and the junction held 3 bases outside the gene matches. This CDR3 is built from 16 residues. The CDR3 region has the DNA TGCGCCAGCAGTGGACTAGCGGGGCCCAGCACAGATACGCAGTATTTT. The encoded protein is CASSGLAGPSTDTQYF.

The chain links TRBV7-9 to TRBJ1-1, with unresolved D. This CDR3 comprises 13 residues. Trimming removed 0 bases at V and 12 bases at J, with 14 bases between. The germline V gene encodes CDR1 SEHNR and CDR2 FQNEAQ (reference sequence). The CDR3 spells CASSLALSEESFF. CDR3 DNA: TGTGCCAGCAGCTTAGCGCTAAGCGAGGAGTCTTTCTTT. Together with reference TRBV7-9 and TRBJ1-1, the CDR3 gives the full variable domain: DTGVSQNPRHKITKRGQNVTFRCDPISEHNRLYWYRQTLGQGPEFLTYFQNEAQLEKSRLLSDRFSAERPKGSFSTLEIQRTEQGDSAMYLCASSLALSEESFFGQGTRLTVV.

The CDR3 DNA sequence: TGTGCCAGCAGGCTACAGAACTACGAGCAGTACTTC. It translates to CASRLQNYEQYF. The chain joins TRBV2 to TRBJ2-7; D is undetermined. V lost 6 bases and J lost 3, with 9 bases in between. The CDR3 runs to 12 residues. Germline V CDR1 and CDR2: SNHLY, FYNNEI.

The gene calls are TRBV15 and TRBJ2-3; perhaps TRBD2 as D (6 bases). The CDR3 sequence is 15 residues long. The V and J ends lost 5 bases and 6 bases respectively, with 18 bases between them. The germline gives CDR1 LNHNV, CDR2 YYDKDF (reference sequence). CDR3: CATSGRDSVLDTQYF. DNA of the CDR3: TGTGCCACCAGCGGCCGGGACTCCGTGTTGGATACGCAGTATTTT. Looking up the rest from reference TRBV15 and TRBJ2-3 gives the full variable domain: DAMVIQNPRYQVTQFGKPVTLSCSQTLNHNVMYWYQQKSSQAPKLLFHYYDKDFNNEADTPDNFQSRRPNTSFCFLDIRSPGLGDTAMYLCATSGRDSVLDTQYFGPGTRLTVL.

This chain links TRBV5-1 with TRBJ1-1; D unresolved. Trimming took off 6 bases at V and 0 bases at J, with 9 bases between the two ends. This CDR3 comprises 13 residues. The V gene's germline CDR1 is SGHRS and CDR2 YFSETQ. The CDR3 here is CASTNSMNTEAFF. The CDR3 region has the DNA TGCGCCAGCACCAATTCTATGAACACTGAAGCTTTCTTT.

This clone has a handful of counts. The rearrangement links TRBV5-1 to TRBJ2-2; D perhaps matches TRBD2 (6 bases). The V end lost 0 bases, the J end lost 6 bases, and 12 bases lay between the germline ends. Per germline, CDR1 SGHRS and CDR2 YFSETQ. The CDR3 has 15 residues. The DNA of the CDR3 is TGCGCCAGCAGCTTGGGGCAACCGGGGGCCGGGGAGCTGTTTTTT. Translated, it gives CASSLGQPGAGELFF.

The chain is built from TRBV19 and TRBJ1-3, with no clear D. This CDR3 has 14 amino acids. Germline V gene data show CDR1 as LNHDA and CDR2 as SQIVND (reference sequence). The V gene lost 3 bases and the J gene lost 4 bases, with 10 bases spanning the gap. CDR3 DNA sequence: TGTGCCAGTAGTATTGGCAGTTCGGGAAACACCATATATTTT. Translated, it gives CASSIGSSGNTIYF.

The V call is TRBV18, the J call TRBJ1-1; 9 bases map to TRBD1. The CDR3 is made up of 13 amino acids. The germline V gene encodes CDR1 KGHSH and CDR2 LQKENI. V dropped 5 bases and J dropped 8; count of bases not matched to a gene: 6. The chain's CDR3 is CASSSRGQGEAFF. CDR3 nucleotide sequence: TGTGCCAGCTCATCCCGGGGACAGGGCGAAGCTTTCTTT.

The chain recombines TRBV28 with TRBJ2-7; D is ambiguous. V lost 4 bases, J lost 3 bases, and 4 bases lay in between. CDR3 length equals 11 residues. Germline CDR1 and CDR2: MDHEN and SYDVKM. Here the CDR3 DNA reads TGTGCCAGCAGTTCGAGCTACGAGCAGTACTTC. Its protein is CASSSSYEQYF.

The chain has TRBV2 and TRBJ2-3, with 8 nucleotides matching TRBD1. Germline CDR1 is SNHLY and CDR2 is FYNNEI. The CDR3 spans 13 residues. J lost 6 bases, V lost 6 bases, and 5 bases had no gene match. CDR3 sequence: CASRRQGLDTQYF. The CDR3 nucleotides read TGTGCCAGCAGAAGACAGGGGTTGGATACGCAGTATTTT.

The DNA of the CDR3 is TGTGCCAGCAGTGGCCTAGCGTCCGGGGCCAACGTCCTGACTTTC. Translating gives CASSGLASGANVLTF. The chain combines TRBV27 with TRBJ2-6, with TRBD2 as a possible D gene (6 bases). The CDR3 is 15 residues long. Germline CDR1 reads MNHEY; CDR2 reads SMNVEV (reference sequence). V lost 5 bases to trimming and J lost 4 bases, with 12 bases between them.

V usage is TRBV9 and J usage is TRBJ2-3; D unresolved. The CDR3 sequence is 14 residues long. V was clipped by 0 bases and J by 0 bases, with 5 bases between them. CDR1 and CDR2 from the germline V gene are SGDLS and YYNGEE. CDR3 nucleotides: TGTGCCAGCAGCGTAGCTAGTAGCACAGATACGCAGTATTTT. The encoded protein is CASSVASSTDTQYF.

The chain recombines TRBV4-1 with TRBJ1-5; D is possibly TRBD1 (6 bases). The germline V gene encodes CDR1 MGHRA and CDR2 YSYEKL. The CDR3 extends over 15 amino acids. Trimming removed 1 base at V and 3 bases at J, with 10 bases between. The CDR3 sequence: CASSQGTVNNQPQHF. The CDR3 DNA sequence: TGCGCCAGCAGCCAAGGGACAGTGAACAATCAGCCCCAGCATTTT.

The chain links TRBV5-1 to TRBJ2-7, with D possibly TRBD1 on 6 matching bases. Germline V CDR1 and CDR2: SGHRS, YFSETQ. The length of the CDR3 is 15 residues. The V end lost 4 bases, the J end lost 3 bases, and 17 bases lay between the germline ends. For the CDR3, the DNA is TGCGCCAGCAGCCCCGTTGGGGGCCCAGGCTACGAGCAGTACTTC. Residues: CASSPVGGPGYEQYF.